This section outlines one TCR beta chain sequence together with its context. Its specificity is unknown. The PCR had 60 Vbeta and 13 Jbeta primers. This table comes from immunoSEQ multiplex PCR, and its TCRdb copy is limited to in-frame clones, with some not included. This sample's table has about 72,000 clones. This sample was taken from a study of cytomegalovirus exposure and HLA in healthy donors. Study-level findings and limits: A later look showed TCR association rates differing by HLA locus, highest for DRB1 and lowest for HLA-C.

V lost 7 bases to trimming and J lost 0 bases, with 9 bases between them. CDR1 and CDR2 from the germline V gene are MNHEY and SVGAGI. This CDR3 region has 14 residues. The sequence was obtained from a man aged 35-49 years in good health and CMV-seronegative. V and J are TRBV6-5 and TRBJ1-4, with D uncertain. The specimen was PBMCs. The CDR3 loop reads CASTSRATNEKLFF. CDR3 bases: TGTGCCAGCACCTCCCGGGCAACTAATGAAAAACTGTTTTTT.